The 8 T cell receptor beta chains below were found in one sample sequenced in a study of neurological immune-mediated disorders. TCRdb passed the 5' RACE reads through MiXCR, listing each CDR3 protein once. The sample contains 95,000 or so distinct CDR3 sequences, roughly 4% of which appear only once. Sequencing used PBMCs. The receptors here all came from a woman aged 18 to 35 with multiple sclerosis.

This clonotype was observed many times. The J gene is TRBJ2-3, the V gene TRBV7-9; D ambiguous. The CDR3 is made up of 13 amino acids. Germline V lookup: CDR1 SEHNR, CDR2 FQNEAQ (reference sequence). Trimming left V 3 bases short and J 3 bases short, with 7 bases between. The CDR3 loop reads CASSLGLTDTQYF. Here the CDR3 DNA reads TGTGCCAGCAGCTTGGGTTTGACAGATACGCAGTATTTT.

This clonotype has at least ten counts. The chain has TRBV12-3 or TRBV12-4 and TRBJ2-6, with D uncertain. CDR3 size: 14 residues. With 3 bases removed from V and 1 base from J, the gap between germline ends came to 4 bases. This CDR3 is CASSLSSGANVLTF. Written as DNA, the CDR3 is TGTGCCAGCAGTTTGAGTTCTGGGGCCAACGTCCTGACTTTC.

The chain links TRBV15 to TRBJ1-6, with 8 nucleotides matching TRBD1. The ends lost 5 bases at V and 8 bases at J; junction bases unmatched: 8. The V gene's germline CDR1 is LNHNV and CDR2 YYDKDF (reference sequence). CDR3 length: 15 amino acids. CDR3 sequence (DNA): TGTGCCACCAGCGGGATGGACAGGGTGGATTCACCCCTCCACTTT. Amino acid sequence: CATSGMDRVDSPLHF.

A word on this clonotype: This may arise from a read error, as a much more abundant clone is one base away. This chain connects TRBV6-2 or TRBV6-3 to TRBJ1-5; D may be TRBD1 (5 bases). This CDR3 comprises 12 residues. Germline V gives CDR1 MNHEY, CDR2 SVGEGT. V was cut by 2 bases and J by 9 bases, with 8 bases left in between. CDR3: CASSYVDRPQHF. CDR3 DNA: TGTGCCAGCAGTTACGTAGACAGGCCCCAGCATTTT.

This clonotype was picked up many times. This chain uses TRBV6-6 with TRBJ1-1; D is unclear. Germline V gene data show CDR1 as MNHNY and CDR2 as SVGAGI (reference sequence). The CDR3 length is 15 residues. V was shortened by 2 bases and J by 0 bases, with 10 bases between the two germline ends. In DNA form, the CDR3 reads TGTGCCAGCAGTTACGGTCTGTCAGTGAACACTGAAGCTTTCTTT. Amino acids: CASSYGLSVNTEAFF.

The chain joins TRBV12-5 to TRBJ1-3; weak D call: TRBD1 (6 bases). Trimming removed 7 bases at V and 0 bases at J, with 10 bases between. The CDR3 covers 14 residues. Germline-derived CDR1 and CDR2 are LGHNT and FRNRAP. The CDR3 nucleotides are TGTGCTAGTGAAGGACAGAACTCTGGAAACACCATATATTTT. It encodes CASEGQNSGNTIYF.

The chain links TRBV20-1 to TRBJ2-1; TRBD2 agrees at 13 bases. The CDR3 spans 16 residues. CDR1 is DFQATT and CDR2 is SNEGSKA in the germline V gene (reference sequence). V dropped 2 bases and J dropped 8; count of bases not matched to a gene: 9. CDR3 loop: CSARSLTSGGLYEQFF. The DNA of the CDR3 is TGCAGTGCTAGATCCCTGACTAGCGGGGGGCTCTATGAGCAGTTCTTC.

This clonotype showed up many times. CDR3 sequence: CSARAMTGPFNQPQHF. In DNA, the CDR3 is TGCAGTGCTAGAGCTATGACAGGACCATTCAATCAGCCCCAGCATTTT. The chain has TRBV20-1 and TRBJ1-5; D perhaps matches TRBD1 (6 bases). V lost 1 base to trimming and J lost 3 bases, with 16 bases between them. The germline V gene encodes CDR1 DFQATT and CDR2 SNEGSKA (reference sequence). The CDR3 has 16 residues.